These T cell receptor beta chains were read from a single sample in a study of CD8 T cells in Susac syndrome. MiXCR, run by TCRdb on the immunoSEQ multiplex PCR reads, gives a single entry per CDR3 protein. The repertoire includes about 71,000 distinct CDR3 sequences, nearly 96% of them detected once, and 0.095% to 0.12% sits in the top ten. Sequenced: CD4+ T cells from PBMCs. The receptor source for this set is a human donor with multiple sclerosis. CDR3s include the opening cysteine and the closing phenylalanine or tryptophan. A D gene is named only where the DNA matches it firmly. Clone size is given for some rows only: seen once, a few or many times, or a class if the clone is expanded.

size | J | V | D | CDR3 | DNA
. | TRBJ1-5 | TRBV30 | TRBD1 | CAWSPWTGGSREPQHF | TGTGCCTGGAGTCCCTGGACAGGGGGTAGCAGAGAGCCCCAGCATTTT
. | TRBJ1-2 | TRBV3-1 | . | CASSQGYGYTF | TGTGCCAGCAGCCAGGGATATGGCTACACCTTC
once | TRBJ1-1 | TRBV12-3/TRBV12-4 | . | CASGLEEHTEAFF | TGTGCCAGCGGGCTCGAGGAGCACACTGAAGCTTTCTTT
. | TRBJ1-4 | TRBV10-3 | TRBD1 | CATSEAGGTNEKLFF | TGTGCCACCTCGGAGGCAGGGGGCACTAATGAAAAACTGTTTTTT
. | TRBJ1-1 | TRBV20-1 | TRBD1 | CSATSPGTGRSTEAFF | TGCAGTGCTACCAGTCCCGGGACAGGGAGGAGCACTGAAGCTTTCTTT
. | TRBJ2-1 | TRBV7-9 | . | CASSLALGGRHNEQFF | TGTGCCAGCAGCTTAGCCCTAGGGGGGCGACACAATGAGCAGTTCTTC
. | TRBJ2-2 | TRBV12-3/TRBV12-4 | TRBD1 | CASSPVTGLGTGELFF | TGTGCCAGCAGTCCGGTGACAGGGTTGGGCACCGGGGAGCTGTTTTTT
. | TRBJ1-1 | TRBV4-3 | TRBD1 | CASSRSDRATEAFF | TGCGCCAGCAGCCGGTCGGACAGGGCCACTGAAGCTTTCTTT
. | TRBJ1-1 | TRBV27 | TRBD1 | CASSITGVLNTEAFF | TGTGCCAGCAGTATCACAGGGGTCCTGAACACTGAAGCTTTCTTT
. | TRBJ2-7 | TRBV2 | TRBD2 | CASRSSGGGGEQYF | TGTGCCAGCAGAAGTAGCGGGGGAGGAGGAGAGCAGTACTTC
once | TRBJ1-4 | TRBV29-1 | TRBD1 | CSGMGQLNEKLFF | TGCAGCGGGATGGGACAGTTAAATGAAAAACTGTTTTTT
few | TRBJ1-1 | TRBV3-1 | TRBD1 | CASSQGQGNTEAFF | TGTGCCAGCAGCCAAGGACAGGGGAACACTGAAGCTTTCTTT
. | TRBJ1-2 | TRBV20-1 | . | CSARGPNYGYTF | TGCAGTGCTAGAGGACCGAACTATGGCTACACCTTC
. | TRBJ1-5 | TRBV28 | TRBD1 | CASSGQGTGQPQHF | TGTGCCAGCAGTGGACAGGGAACGGGCCAGCCCCAGCATTTT
. | TRBJ1-1 | TRBV5-1 | . | CASSLTGNTEAFF | TGCGCCAGCAGCTTGACAGGGAACACTGAAGCTTTCTTT
. | TRBJ2-5 | TRBV5-6 | TRBD2 | CASSLGLAVEGEYF | TGTGCCAGCAGCTTGGGACTAGCGGTAGAGGGCGAGTACTTC
once | TRBJ2-3 | TRBV11-3 | TRBD2 | CASSLGGTSGASTDTQYF | TGTGCCAGCAGCTTAGGAGGAACTAGCGGGGCCTCCACAGATACGCAGTATTTT
. | TRBJ2-5 | TRBV24-1 | . | CATSDQTVQETQYF | TGTGCCACCAGTGACCAGACAGTCCAAGAGACCCAGTACTTC
. | TRBJ2-2 | TRBV5-8 | TRBD1 | CASGGWQGAPGELFF | TGTGCCAGCGGAGGGTGGCAGGGGGCGCCCGGGGAGCTGTTTTTT
. | TRBJ2-1 | TRBV2 | TRBD1 | CASSETGPIDEQFF | TGTGCCAGCAGTGAGACAGGGCCCATCGATGAGCAGTTCTTC
. | TRBJ2-7 | TRBV5-1 | TRBD1 | CASSSRTGGYNYEQYF | TGCGCCAGCAGCTCGCGGACAGGGGGATACAACTACGAGCAGTACTTC
. | TRBJ1-4 | TRBV7-2 | TRBD1 | CASSLRGQINEKLFF | TGTGCCAGCAGCCTACGGGGACAGATTAATGAAAAACTGTTTTTT